The 26 T cell receptor beta chains presented below share a single source sample, sequenced in a study of T cells expressing NK-cell markers. For each CDR3 protein, TCRdb gives one entry from its re-call of the 5' RACE reads, without DNA. This sample contains a few hundred thousand distinct CDR3 sequences. Sequenced sample: blood T cells: a sorted CD56 or NKG2C T cell subset, CD4+ or CD8+ T cells, or bulk PBMC T cells (not recorded which). The receptors were sampled from a man aged 18-75 years in good health.

The chain links TRBV7-2 to TRBJ1-6; absent DNA, TCRdb's TRBD1 call cannot be checked. CDR3 length: 15 residues. CDR1 and CDR2 from the germline V gene are SGHTA and FQGNSA. This CDR3 is CASSPGGFLGSPLHF.

This chain joins TRBV27 and TRBJ1-5; lacking DNA, the TRBD1 call made by TCRdb goes unchecked. The CDR3 runs to 15 residues. CDR1 is MNHEY, CDR2 SMNVEV, per germline (reference sequence). CDR3 protein: CASSSKQGMNQPQHF.

V is TRBV5-1 and J is TRBJ2-2; TCRdb picks TRBD1, but there is no DNA to check that call. The CDR3 runs 17 residues. Germline loops: CDR1 SGHRS, CDR2 YFSETQ. The CDR3: CASSLAQDSLNTGELFF.

The V and J genes are TRBV11-2 and TRBJ2-1; without DNA, the TCRdb call of TRBD1 cannot be checked. CDR1 is SGHAT, CDR2 FQNNGV, per germline. This CDR3 has 14 residues. CDR3 sequence: CASSLVGGMDEQFF.

The chain has TRBV5-6 and TRBJ2-1; the D call of TRBD2 rests on TCRdb alone, since no DNA is present to check it. The germline CDR1 and CDR2 sequences are SGHDT and YYEEEE. The CDR3 runs to 16 residues. The CDR3 spells CASSLVSGALGNEQFF.

V is TRBV4-2 and J is TRBJ2-3; TCRdb returns TRBD2, unconfirmable since there is no DNA. The CDR3 length is 18 residues. Germline CDR1 is LGHNA and CDR2 is YNFKEQ. CDR3 residues: CASSQVRWAGGFTDTQYF.

The chain has TRBV20-1 and TRBJ2-3. In germline, CDR1 is DFQATT, CDR2 SNEGSKA (reference sequence). CDR3 length: 13 residues. The CDR3 protein is CSALNVNTDTQYF.

The chain couples TRBV11-1 to TRBJ2-3. This CDR3 contains 15 residues. Germline CDR1 and CDR2: SGHAT and FQDESV (reference sequence). The CDR3 spells CASSLAKPYTDTQYF.

The chain carries TRBV18 and TRBJ2-1; the TCRdb call, TRBD2, lacks DNA for checking. The germline gives CDR1 KGHSH, CDR2 LQKENI. The CDR3 has 16 amino acids. The CDR3: CASSPRGPSGNNEQFF.

V and J are TRBV7-9 and TRBJ2-7; TCRdb calls TRBD1, which cannot be checked without DNA. The CDR3 contains 16 residues. Germline-derived CDR1 and CDR2 are SEHNR and FQNEAQ (reference sequence). CDR3 sequence: CASSWNAGTGSPEQYF.

The rearrangement joins TRBV15 to TRBJ1-1; TCRdb names TRBD1, which stays unverified in the absence of DNA. CDR3 length: 14 residues. The germline CDR1 and CDR2 sequences are LNHNV and YYDKDF (reference sequence). This CDR3 reads CATSRKDRGGEAFF. Based on the CDR3 plus reference TRBV15 and TRBJ1-1, the full variable domain is DAMVIQNPRYQVTQFGKPVTLSCSQTLNHNVMYWYQQKSSQAPKLLFHYYDKDFNNEADTPDNFQSRRPNTSFCFLDIRSPGLGDTAMYLCATSRKDRGGEAFFGQGTRLTVV.

The chain is built from TRBV14 and TRBJ2-3; TCRdb returns TRBD1, unconfirmable since there is no DNA. Germline CDR1 reads SGHDN; CDR2 reads FVKESK. The CDR3 sequence is 21 residues long. CDR3: CASSHLPGRGQTPKGTDTQYF.

The chain is built from TRBV19 and TRBJ2-1; TCRdb outputs TRBD2, but without DNA this stays unchecked. Germline loops: CDR1 LNHDA, CDR2 SQIVND (reference sequence). The CDR3 length is 19 residues. The CDR3 region is CASSMATRASLSSYNEQFF. The full variable domain, completed using reference TRBV19 and TRBJ2-1, is DGGITQSPKYLFRKEGQNVTLSCEQNLNHDAMYWYRQDPGQGLRLIYYSQIVNDFQKGDIAEGYSVSREKKESFPLTVTSAQKNPTAFYLCASSMATRASLSSYNEQFFGPGTRLTVL.

This chain connects TRBV12-3 or TRBV12-4 to TRBJ2-4; the TCRdb call, TRBD1, lacks DNA for checking. CDR3 size: 14 residues. The chain's CDR3 is CATRGNPLKNIQYF.

The rearrangement uses TRBV7-7 and TRBJ2-5; TCRdb designates TRBD1, a call that cannot be tested without DNA. This CDR3 contains 15 residues. Germline V gene lookup returns CDR1 SSHAT and CDR2 FNYEAQ (reference sequence). CDR3 sequence: CASSIGSTGGETQYF.

The chain combines TRBV7-2 with TRBJ2-2; TCRdb proposes TRBD1, but this gene call is untestable without DNA. Germline loops: CDR1 SGHTA, CDR2 FQGNSA. There are 16 residues in the CDR3. Here the CDR3 reads CASSLPPARNTGELFF.

V usage is TRBV10-3 and J usage is TRBJ2-2; TCRdb returns TRBD2, unconfirmable since there is no DNA. Per the germline V gene, CDR1 is ENHRY and CDR2 is SYGVKD. This CDR3 spans 15 amino acids. The CDR3 loop is CAISESGGPIGELFF.

This chain joins TRBV7-8 and TRBJ1-2; TCRdb's D call of TRBD1 is untestable without DNA. Germline V CDR1 and CDR2: SGHVS, FQNEAQ. The CDR3 extends over 15 amino acids. The CDR3 is CASSDRDRGDYGYTF.

The CDR3 sequence is CASSFQAGIDEQYF. This chain links TRBV12-3 or TRBV12-4 with TRBJ2-7. CDR3 length: 14 residues.

The CDR3 here is CSARASGSNTGELFF. This rearrangement joins TRBV20-1 to TRBJ2-2; the D gene TCRdb calls, TRBD2, cannot be checked with no DNA. The CDR3 sequence is 15 residues long. Germline V gene data show CDR1 as DFQATT and CDR2 as SNEGSKA (reference sequence).

V gene TRBV5-1 combines with J gene TRBJ2-5. Germline V gene lookup returns CDR1 SGHRS and CDR2 YFSETQ. This CDR3 is built from 12 residues. The CDR3 spells CASSLDQETQYF.

This sequence joins TRBV20-1 and TRBJ2-7; TCRdb designates TRBD1, a call that cannot be tested without DNA. The V gene's germline CDR1 is DFQATT and CDR2 SNEGSKA (reference sequence). The CDR3 spans 14 residues. The CDR3 sequence: CSAQQGASLDEQYF.

The V and J genes are TRBV12-3 or TRBV12-4 and TRBJ1-1; the TCRdb call, TRBD1, lacks DNA for checking. This CDR3 is built from 17 residues. CDR3 residues: CASSRLPGQPSETEAFF.

This chain joins TRBV5-5 and TRBJ2-3; TCRdb names TRBD1, which stays unverified in the absence of DNA. The CDR3 spans 16 residues. Germline V gene lookup returns CDR1 SGHKS and CDR2 YYEKEE (reference sequence). The CDR3 region is CASSHNQGRSTDTQYF.

The rearrangement joins TRBV6-1 to TRBJ2-2; the D call of TRBD2 rests on TCRdb alone, since no DNA is present to check it. This CDR3 region has 15 residues. Germline assignment: CDR1 MNHNS and CDR2 SASEGT. The CDR3 sequence: CASSESLGGRKELFF.

V and J are TRBV29-1 and TRBJ2-1; TCRdb's assignment of TRBD1 cannot be checked, as there is no DNA. The CDR3 totals 14 residues. In germline, CDR1 is SQVTM, CDR2 ANQGSEA. The CDR3 reads CSFLRDREVNEQFF.